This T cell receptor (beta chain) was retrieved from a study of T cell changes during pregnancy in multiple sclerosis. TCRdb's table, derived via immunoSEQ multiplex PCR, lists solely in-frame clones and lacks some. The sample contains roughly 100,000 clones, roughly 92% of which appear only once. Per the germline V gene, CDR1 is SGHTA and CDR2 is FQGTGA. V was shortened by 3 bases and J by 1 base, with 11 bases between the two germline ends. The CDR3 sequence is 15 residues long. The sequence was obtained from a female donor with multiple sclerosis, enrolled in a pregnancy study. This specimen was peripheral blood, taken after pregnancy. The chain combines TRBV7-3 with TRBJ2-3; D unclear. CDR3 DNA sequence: TGTGCCAGCAGCTTGGCCTCTTCTGGCACAGATACGCAGTATTTT. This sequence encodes CASSLASSGTDTQYF.